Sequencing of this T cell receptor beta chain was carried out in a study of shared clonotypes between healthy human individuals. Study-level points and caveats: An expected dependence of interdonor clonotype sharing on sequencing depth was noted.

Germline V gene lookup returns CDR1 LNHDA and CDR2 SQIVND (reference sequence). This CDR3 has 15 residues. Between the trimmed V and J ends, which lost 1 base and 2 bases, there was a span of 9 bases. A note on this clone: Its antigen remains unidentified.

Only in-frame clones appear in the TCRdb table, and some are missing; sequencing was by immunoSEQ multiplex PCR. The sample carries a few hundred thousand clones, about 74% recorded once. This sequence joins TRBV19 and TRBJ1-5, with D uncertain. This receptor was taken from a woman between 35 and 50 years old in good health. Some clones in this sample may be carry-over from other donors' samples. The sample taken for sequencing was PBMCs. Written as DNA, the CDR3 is TGTGCCAGTAGTATAGGGGCCTTAGGCAATCAGCCCCAGCATTTT. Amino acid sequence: CASSIGALGNQPQHF.